These 26 T cell receptor beta chains came from one sample sequenced in a study of blood T cell repertoires in COVID-19. TCRdb's table, derived via immunoSEQ multiplex PCR, lists solely in-frame clones and lacks some. In the table there are some 240,000 clones, over 75% of which are singletons. Sample: peripheral blood. The receptor source for this set is a human donor in a cohort sampled during active COVID-19.

As for this clone: A much larger clone lies one base from this, so it may be a read error. The chain uses TRBV6-6 and TRBJ1-1; weak D call: TRBD1 (6 bases). Looked up from germline, CDR1 is MNHNY and CDR2 is SVGAGI (reference sequence). The CDR3 length is 16 residues. The V gene lost 5 bases and the J gene lost 6 bases, with 22 bases spanning the gap. CDR3 nucleotides: TGTGCCAGCAGTCCAATCGGGGGGGGCCGGGGCGCTGAAGCTTTCTTT. Residues: CASSPIGGGRGAEAFF.

The rearrangement joins TRBV7-2 to TRBJ1-4; D is unclear. Germline CDR1 reads SGHTA; CDR2 reads FQGNSA. Trimming left V 5 bases short and J 8 bases short, with 12 bases between. This CDR3 region has 13 residues. The CDR3 loop is CASSPERVEKLFF. The CDR3 DNA reads TGTGCCAGCAGCCCCGAGAGGGTGGAAAAACTGTTTTTT.

V and J are TRBV11-2 and TRBJ1-1, with TRBD1 matching over 7 bases. J lost 3 bases, V lost 0 bases, and 7 bases had no gene match. CDR1 and CDR2 (germline): SGHAT, FQNNGV. The length of the CDR3 is 16 residues. CDR3 in DNA: TGTGCCAGCAGCTTAGACATGACAGGGATGGACACTGAAGCTTTCTTT. Protein product: CASSLDMTGMDTEAFF.

In its sample, this clone was seen a few times. The chain is built from TRBV25-1 and TRBJ2-3, with D maybe TRBD1 (6 bases). V was pared by 4 bases and J by 8 bases, with 16 bases between. The CDR3 covers 14 residues. CDR1 and CDR2 from the germline V gene are MGHDK and SYGVNS. CDR3 region: CASSAQGGVGTQYF. CDR3 bases: TGTGCCAGCAGTGCCCAAGGGGGAGTCGGTACGCAGTATTTT.

This rearrangement joins TRBV7-9 to TRBJ1-5; D gene ambiguous. V dropped 2 bases and J dropped 5 bases, with 4 bases sitting between them. This CDR3 contains 12 residues. The germline CDR1 and CDR2 sequences are SEHNR and FQNEAQ (reference sequence). The CDR3, as DNA: TGTGCCAGCAGCTTACTTGATCAGCCCCAGCATTTT. Its protein product is CASSLLDQPQHF.

This chain uses TRBV7-9 with TRBJ1-2; 9 bases are a match to TRBD1. Germline lookup yields CDR1 SEHNR and CDR2 FQNEAQ (reference sequence). Trimming cost V 2 bases and J 8 bases; bases outside gene matches: 9. This CDR3 has 15 amino acids. This CDR3 reads CASSLSDRGLGGYTF. CDR3 bases: TGTGCCAGCAGCTTAAGCGACAGGGGGTTGGGCGGCTACACCTTC.

The J gene is TRBJ2-3, the V gene TRBV5-1, with TRBD1 matching 9 bases. The trim removed 4 bases at V and 4 bases at J, leaving 10 bases unmatched. CDR1 and CDR2 from the germline V gene are SGHRS and YFSETQ. This CDR3 is built from 16 residues. CDR3 region: CASSLQGAGGADTQYF. DNA of the CDR3: TGCGCCAGCAGCCTACAGGGGGCAGGGGGCGCAGATACGCAGTATTTT.

This clone was counted only a few times. The rearrangement uses TRBV2 and TRBJ1-1; D gene unclear. Germline CDR1 reads SNHLY; CDR2 reads FYNNEI. This CDR3 comprises 12 residues. Trimming removed 3 bases at V and 4 bases at J, with 6 bases between. The CDR3 DNA is TGTGCCAGCAGTGAGCGATTCACTGAAGCTTTCTTT. Translated, it gives CASSERFTEAFF. The variable domain in full, completed from reference TRBV2 and TRBJ1-1, reads EPEVTQTPSHQVTQMGQEVILRCVPISNHLYFYWYRQILGQKVEFLVSFYNNEISEKSEIFDDQFSVERPDGSNFTLKIRSTKLEDSAMYFCASSERFTEAFFGQGTRLTVV.

The V call is TRBV10-2, the J call TRBJ1-1; perhaps TRBD1 as D (6 bases). The CDR3 loop spans 14 amino acids. The germline CDR1 and CDR2 sequences are WSHSY and SAAADI. V gave up 6 bases and J gave up 1 base, with 12 bases separating them. Here the CDR3 reads CASSPNRANTEAFF. In nucleotides, the CDR3 is TGCGCCAGCAGCCCGAACAGGGCGAACACTGAAGCTTTCTTT.

In this sample, this clone turned up a few times. The chain combines TRBV7-8 with TRBJ1-5, with 7 nucleotides matching TRBD1. Germline V CDR1 and CDR2: SGHVS, FQNEAQ. This CDR3 is 15 amino acids long. Trimming at V came to 3 bases and at J to 4 bases, leaving 6 bases not matched to a gene. The CDR3 region is CASSFEGAWNQPQHF. CDR3 nucleotides: TGTGCCAGCAGCTTCGAGGGGGCGTGGAATCAGCCCCAGCATTTT.

On this clone: This same CDR3 is encoded by further DNA sequences in the sample. V gene TRBV15 combines with J gene TRBJ2-5; 7 bases fit TRBD1. The CDR3 has 14 residues. V dropped 1 base and J dropped 4; count of bases not matched to a gene: 3. Germline CDR1 and CDR2: LNHNV and YYDKDF (reference sequence). CDR3 amino acids: CATSRGGGGETQYF. The DNA for the CDR3 is TGTGCCACCAGCAGAGGAGGGGGCGGAGAGACCCAGTACTTC.

This clone has a handful of counts. This chain joins TRBV15 and TRBJ1-5, with unresolved D. Per the germline V gene, CDR1 is LNHNV and CDR2 is YYDKDF (reference sequence). The CDR3 runs 15 residues. Trimming cost V 0 bases and J 0 bases, with 6 bases left between them. CDR3 loop: CATSRERYSNQPQHF. As DNA, the CDR3 is TGTGCCACCAGCAGAGAGCGGTATAGCAATCAGCCCCAGCATTTT.

The V gene is TRBV21-1, the J gene TRBJ1-2; the DNA was not compared with TRBD1, the D call given in the table. TRBV21-1 is described as a pseudogene. This CDR3 spans 15 amino acids. This CDR3 is CASSKGGGREYGYTF. The CDR3, as DNA: TGTGCCAGCAGCAAAGGAGGGGGTCGCGAATATGGCTACACCTTC.

This sequence joins TRBV3-1 (or the pseudogene TRBV3-2) and TRBJ2-5, with 13 bases identical to TRBD2. V shed 4 bases and J 5 bases; nucleotides not matched to a gene: 7. The CDR3 contains 16 residues. Per the germline V gene, CDR1 is LGHDT and CDR2 is YNNKEL (reference sequence). CDR3 residues: CASSPWTSGGRETQYF. In DNA, the CDR3 is TGTGCCAGCAGCCCCTGGACTAGCGGGGGCAGGGAGACCCAGTACTTC.

This clone was detected only a few times. The chain combines TRBV4-1 with TRBJ1-6; a weak D match, TRBD1 (6 bases). V dropped 5 bases and J dropped 10 bases, with 15 bases sitting between them. The germline V gene has CDR1 MGHRA and CDR2 YSYEKL. CDR3 length: 14 residues. CDR3 coding DNA: TGCGCCAGCAGCTCTGGACAGCCAGAATCACCCCTCCACTTT. Amino acids: CASSSGQPESPLHF.

The V call is TRBV7-2, the J call TRBJ1-3; D unresolved. Trimming pared 5 bases from V and 0 bases from J, leaving 17 bases between. The germline V gene encodes CDR1 SGHTA and CDR2 FQGNSA. The CDR3 sequence is 17 residues long. CDR3 protein: CASSRNAGRVSGNTIYF. The DNA of the CDR3 is TGTGCCAGCAGCCGTAATGCCGGGAGAGTCTCTGGAAACACCATATATTTT.

The J gene is TRBJ1-1, the V gene TRBV12-5, with TRBD1 as a possible D gene (6 bases). Trimming took 5 bases from V and 7 from J, leaving 17 bases between them. This CDR3 is 14 amino acids long. Germline values: CDR1 LGHNT, CDR2 FRNRAP. CDR3 in DNA: TGTGCTAGTGGTCCGCCCGACAGGAGAAATGAAGCTTTCTTT. It translates to CASGPPDRRNEAFF.

This chain links TRBV5-4 with TRBJ2-5; perhaps TRBD2 as D (6 bases). Looked up from germline, CDR1 is SGHNT and CDR2 is YYREEE (reference sequence). The CDR3 is made up of 13 amino acids. V was pared by 5 bases and J by 2 bases, with 10 bases between. CDR3 DNA: TGTGCCAGCAGGAGCGGGTTACAAGAGACCCAGTACTTC. This encodes CASRSGLQETQYF.

The chain has TRBV6-5 and TRBJ2-4; D unclear. Deletions cut 7 bases from V and 0 bases from J, with 13 bases between. From germline, CDR1 is MNHEY and CDR2 SVGAGI. The CDR3 is made up of 15 amino acids. DNA for the CDR3: TGTGCCAGCACTGCGGCCAACTTAGCCAAAAACATTCAGTACTTC. The encoded protein is CASTAANLAKNIQYF.

This chain links TRBV10-2 with TRBJ1-5, with D hard to call. The CDR3 spans 14 residues. V shed 7 bases and J shed 5 bases, with 15 bases lying between them. The germline gives CDR1 WSHSY, CDR2 SAAADI. CDR3: CASTTNGEDQPQHF. The CDR3 nucleotides are TGCGCCAGCACCACGAACGGGGAAGATCAGCCCCAGCATTTT.

CDR3 in amino acids: CASSQYAFYRATSTNEKLFF. DNA for the CDR3: TGTGCCAGCAGCCAATACGCCTTCTACAGGGCAACTTCAACTAATGAAAAACTGTTTTTT. V gene TRBV3-1 (or the pseudogene TRBV3-2) combines with J gene TRBJ1-4; D is perhaps TRBD1 (6 bases). CDR1 is LGHDT, CDR2 YNNKEL, per germline (reference sequence). The CDR3 runs 20 residues. Between the trimmed V and J ends, which lost 2 bases and 0 bases, there was a span of 22 bases.

The rearrangement uses TRBV4-1 and TRBJ2-1; TRBD2 agrees at 12 bases. The V and J ends lost 0 bases and 2 bases, in that order; junction bases with no gene match: 5. Germline V CDR1 and CDR2: MGHRA, YSYEKL. The CDR3 runs 18 residues. CDR3 in amino acids: CASSQDPSGGATYNEQFF. DNA of the CDR3: TGCGCCAGCAGCCAAGACCCTAGCGGGGGGGCCACCTACAATGAGCAGTTCTTC.

This clone was found a few times. This sequence joins TRBV18 and TRBJ1-2, with D perhaps matching TRBD1 (5 bases). The germline V gene encodes CDR1 KGHSH and CDR2 LQKENI. This CDR3 has 15 residues. V lost 0 bases to trimming and J lost 3 bases, with 11 bases between them. CDR3 DNA sequence: TGTGCCAGCTCACCACCGGGCAGGGTTGACTATGGCTACACCTTC. It translates to CASSPPGRVDYGYTF. The complete variable domain, with remaining parts taken from reference TRBV18 and TRBJ1-2, reads NAGVMQNPRHLVRRRGQEARLRCSPMKGHSHVYWYRQLPEEGLKFMVYLQKENIIDESGMPKERFSAEFPKEGPSILRIQQVVRGDSAAYFCASSPPGRVDYGYTFGSGTRLTVV.

The chain joins TRBV27 to TRBJ1-1; D remains ambiguous. This CDR3 has 13 amino acids. The germline V gene has CDR1 MNHEY and CDR2 SMNVEV (reference sequence). The V and J ends lost 0 bases and 5 bases respectively, with 7 bases between them. The CDR3 region is CASSLSPRTEAFF. In DNA form, the CDR3 reads TGTGCCAGCAGTTTATCGCCCCGGACTGAAGCTTTCTTT.

V usage is TRBV6-5 and J usage is TRBJ1-1, with 10 bases matching TRBD1. The V segment lost 4 bases and the J segment 4 bases; nucleotides outside the gene matches: 3. The CDR3 length is 14 residues. In germline, CDR1 is MNHEY, CDR2 SVGAGI. The CDR3 bases are TGTGCCAGCAGTTCCCGGACAGGGGGCACTGAAGCTTTCTTT. It translates to CASSSRTGGTEAFF.

The V and J genes are TRBV10-2 and TRBJ2-1; 11 bases are a match to TRBD2. CDR3 length: 15 residues. The junction had 2 bases not matched to a gene; V was cut back by 3 bases and J by 4 bases. Germline loops: CDR1 WSHSY, CDR2 SAAADI. CDR3 amino acids: CASSDGTSGYNEQFF. DNA of the CDR3: TGCGCCAGCAGTGATGGGACTAGCGGTTACAATGAGCAGTTCTTC.